What follows is one T cell receptor (beta chain) and its context. Other DNA sequences of this sample code for an identical CDR3. The data were obtained in a study of blood T cell repertoires in COVID-19. For the study at large: The cDNA or gDNA used as material had been derived from T cells, B-cell-depleted T cells, or PBMCs.

Looked up from germline, CDR1 is SGDLS and CDR2 is YYNGEE. The CDR3 extends over 15 amino acids. V lost 0 bases and J lost 0; bases outside the gene matches: 1. Authors' data handling: Reference gene primer amplification gave estimated nucleated cell counts. Using immunoSEQ multiplex PCR, the repertoire was profiled, and TCRdb retains in-frame clones only, with some absent. The DNA gave D and trimming, while V, J and clone size come from that table. Among around 700,000 clones listed, 80% to 90% were seen once. This rearrangement joins TRBV9 to TRBJ1-2; 8 positions agree with TRBD1. Specimen: peripheral blood. The source of this sequence is a woman in her late teens or twenties with acute or convalescent COVID-19. The CDR3 DNA is TGTGCCAGCAGCGTAGGACAGGGGTCTAACTATGGCTACACCTTC. Amino acid sequence: CASSVGQGSNYGYTF.